The TCR beta chain described here comes from a study of cytomegalovirus exposure and HLA in healthy donors. In the study overall: A subsequent analysis stated that the 100 to 150 validation repertoires were run on the same platform as the roughly 670 first-cohort repertoires.

Separation from the roughly 700-subject first cohort characterized the roughly 120-subject validation cohort, to which the donors belonged. Overall study findings and caveats: TCR beta chains numbering under 200 were designated cytomegalovirus-associated. It was found in a later analysis that first-cohort TCR clusters tended to co-occur in the 130 or so validation repertoires.

The protocol was immunoSEQ multiplex PCR, while the TCRdb copy is restricted to in-frame clones and leaves out a portion. Among about 49,000 clones listed, approximately 95% were seen once. V was cut by 5 bases and J by 0 bases, with 11 bases left in between. Germline V CDR1 and CDR2: MNHEY, SVGAGI. The CDR3 covers 14 residues. In the case of this clone: Its antigen is not known.

The sequencing sample was made of PBMCs. The source of this sequence is a woman aged 18-29 years in good health and CMV-seropositive. The chain is built from TRBV6-5 and TRBJ2-7; D possibly corresponds to TRBD1 (6 bases). CDR3: CASSTGTYSYEQYF. The DNA for the CDR3 is TGTGCCAGCAGTACCGGGACATACTCCTACGAGCAGTACTTC.